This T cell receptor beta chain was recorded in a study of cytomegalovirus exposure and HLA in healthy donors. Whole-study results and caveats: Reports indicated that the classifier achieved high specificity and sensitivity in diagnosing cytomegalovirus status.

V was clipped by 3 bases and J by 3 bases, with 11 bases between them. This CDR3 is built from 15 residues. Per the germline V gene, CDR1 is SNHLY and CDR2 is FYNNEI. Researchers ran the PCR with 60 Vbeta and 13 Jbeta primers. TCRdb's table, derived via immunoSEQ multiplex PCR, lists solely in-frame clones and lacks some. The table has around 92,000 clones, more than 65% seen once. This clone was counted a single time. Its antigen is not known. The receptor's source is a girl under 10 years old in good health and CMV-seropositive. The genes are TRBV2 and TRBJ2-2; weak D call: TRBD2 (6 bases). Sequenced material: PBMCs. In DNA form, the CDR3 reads TGTGCCAGCAGTGATATAGGAGGGGACACCGGGGAGCTGTTTTTT. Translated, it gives CASSDIGGDTGELFF.